This T cell receptor beta chain was sequenced during a study of T cells in Graves' hyperthyroidism and ophthalmopathy. Researchers took RNA transcripts and amplified the TCR beta CDR3 regions from them. First-round RT-PCR with HTBI primers amplified the TCR CDR3 region. Each CDR3 protein is one row after TCRdb ran MiXCR on the multiplex PCR reads. The sample carries about 590,000 distinct CDR3 sequences, 14% recorded once. Regarding this clonotype: The antigen is undetermined.

Whole-study results and caveats: Ophthalmopathy, as predicted by the model, came a median about seven months after the prediction.

Used for diagnoses were clinical symptoms, serum thyroxine and TRAb, thyroid ultrasound and orbital computed tomography. Input material: blood. The source of this sequence is a woman between 18 and 29 years old with Graves' ophthalmopathy.

DNA of the CDR3: TGCAGTGCTAGAAGCGACCGACTAGGTCGGTCCGGCGCAGATACGCAGTATTTT. As protein: CSARSDRLGRSGADTQYF. The rearrangement uses TRBV20-1 and TRBJ2-3, with D possibly matching TRBD2 (6 bases). This CDR3 contains 18 residues. The germline gives CDR1 DFQATT, CDR2 SNEGSKA (reference sequence). V was trimmed by 2 bases and J by 4 bases, leaving 25 bases between them.